The next 22 T cell receptor beta chains were all read from a single sample in a study of beta chain features in type 1 diabetes. Expressed TCRB transcripts were sequenced because the entire RNA isolate underwent reverse transcription. Generated by immunoSEQ multiplex PCR, the TCRdb table keeps only in-frame clones and is missing some. The data show fewer than 200,000 clones, around 13% seen once. Sequences were obtained from central memory CD4+ T cells from blood. Receptors originate from a woman under 30 in good health.

There are a few counts of this clone. The rearrangement links TRBV19 to TRBJ2-2; the match to TRBD2 covers 8 bases. CDR1 and CDR2 (germline): LNHDA, SQIVND (reference sequence). The ends lost 6 bases at V and 8 bases at J; junction bases unmatched: 11. This CDR3 is 15 amino acids long. The chain's CDR3 is CASRLDSGTWGELFF. The CDR3 coding sequence is TGTGCCAGTAGACTCGATAGCGGGACGTGGGGGGAGCTGTTTTTT.

CDR3 sequence: CASSKAPTSGSYNEQFF. Here the CDR3 DNA reads TGTGCCAGCAGCAAAGCCCCGACTAGCGGATCTTACAATGAGCAGTTCTTC. V usage is TRBV7-6 and J usage is TRBJ2-1; 9 bases are shared with TRBD2. Per germline, CDR1 SGHVS and CDR2 FNYEAQ. This CDR3 has 17 amino acids. The trim removed 5 bases at V and 4 bases at J, leaving 12 bases unmatched.

In this sample, this clone turned up a few times. V usage is TRBV5-1 and J usage is TRBJ1-1, with D perhaps TRBD1 (5 bases). The CDR3 is 17 amino acids. The V gene's germline CDR1 is SGHRS and CDR2 YFSETQ. V was cut by 0 bases and J by 3 bases, with 18 bases left in between. The CDR3 spells CASSLGQGLTLDTEAFF. The CDR3 DNA follows: TGCGCCAGCAGCTTGGGGCAGGGTTTGACCCTCGACACTGAAGCTTTCTTT.

The chain recombines TRBV11-2 with TRBJ2-5; TRBD1 matches at 9 bases. The CDR3 extends over 13 amino acids. Germline assignment: CDR1 SGHAT and CDR2 FQNNGV. V was pared by 8 bases and J by 4 bases, with 5 bases of the junction left unmatched. The CDR3 nucleotides are TGTGCCAGCGGACAGGGGAGTGGAGAGACCCAGTACTTC. Protein product: CASGQGSGETQYF. Complete variable domain (other parts from reference TRBV11-2 and TRBJ2-5): EAGVAQSPRYKIIEKRQSVAFWCNPISGHATLYWYQQILGQGPKLLIQFQNNGVVDDSQLPKDRFSAERLKGVDSTLKIQPAKLEDSAVYLCASGQGSGETQYFGPGTRLLVL.

This clone has more than one count but fewer than ten. The gene calls are TRBV2 and TRBJ1-2; D is possibly TRBD1 (5 bases). Germline assignment: CDR1 SNHLY and CDR2 FYNNEI. V was pared by 6 bases and J by 5 bases, with 13 bases between. The CDR3 is 13 residues long. The CDR3 here is CASSPIGGYGYTF. The CDR3 coding sequence is TGTGCCAGCAGCCCGATCGGGGGATATGGCTACACCTTC. Looking up the rest from reference TRBV2 and TRBJ1-2 gives the full variable domain: EPEVTQTPSHQVTQMGQEVILRCVPISNHLYFYWYRQILGQKVEFLVSFYNNEISEKSEIFDDQFSVERPDGSNFTLKIRSTKLEDSAMYFCASSPIGGYGYTFGSGTRLTVV.

This clone was observed a single time. This rearrangement joins TRBV18 to TRBJ2-1; D is unclear. V was clipped by 2 bases and J by 0 bases, with 11 bases between them. The germline V gene encodes CDR1 KGHSH and CDR2 LQKENI. The CDR3 consists of 16 residues. Written as DNA, the CDR3 is TGTGCCAGCTCACCAGCGGTCCGGAGCTCCTACAATGAGCAGTTCTTC. It is translated as CASSPAVRSSYNEQFF.

This sequence joins TRBV30 and TRBJ1-1; TRBD1 matches 7 bases. This CDR3 has 12 amino acids. V shed 8 bases and J 4 bases; nucleotides not matched to a gene: 7. From germline, CDR1 is GTSNPN and CDR2 SVGIG (reference sequence). CDR3 protein: CARTQGGTEAFF. DNA for the CDR3: TGTGCCCGGACCCAGGGGGGCACTGAAGCTTTCTTT.

The rearrangement joins TRBV10-3 to TRBJ1-2; 7 bases align to TRBD1. V shed 4 bases and J 1 base; nucleotides not matched to a gene: 3. CDR1 and CDR2 (germline): ENHRY, SYGVKD. The CDR3 contains 14 residues. CDR3 sequence: CAISAGQLNYGYTF. CDR3 in DNA: TGTGCCATCAGTGCGGGACAGCTTAACTATGGCTACACCTTC.

This clone was detected only a few times. CDR3 protein: CSGKKTGNEKLFF. The CDR3 region has the DNA TGCAGCGGGAAAAAGACAGGGAATGAAAAACTGTTTTTT. The V gene is TRBV29-1, the J gene TRBJ1-4, with TRBD1 matching over 7 bases. This CDR3 contains 13 residues. Germline values: CDR1 SQVTM, CDR2 ANQGSEA. With V trimmed by 7 bases and J by 5 bases, 7 bases remained unmatched.

This clone has just a few counts. The genes are TRBV18 and TRBJ2-1, with D possibly being TRBD1 (5 bases). CDR1 is KGHSH and CDR2 is LQKENI in the germline V gene. This CDR3 region has 13 residues. The V end was cut by 3 bases, the J end by 9 bases, with 12 bases between. CDR3 region: CASSPVQGTEQFF. CDR3 bases: TGTGCCAGCTCACCGGTCCAGGGTACTGAGCAGTTCTTC.

This clone was counted only a few times. The CDR3 protein is CASSPQGQETQYF. The CDR3 nucleotides read TGTGCCAGCAGTCCACAGGGCCAAGAGACCCAGTACTTC. The genes are TRBV27 and TRBJ2-5; D might be TRBD1 (6 bases). Per germline, CDR1 MNHEY and CDR2 SMNVEV (reference sequence). The CDR3 is made up of 13 amino acids. The V end lost 5 bases, the J end lost 1 base, and 8 bases lay between the germline ends.

The rearrangement joins TRBV5-1 to TRBJ2-1; possible D gene TRBD2, 6 bases. Trimming removed 7 bases from V and 9 bases from J, with 23 bases in between. Germline V gene lookup returns CDR1 SGHRS and CDR2 YFSETQ. The CDR3 is 15 residues long. The CDR3: CASRWEEVLSGEQFF. The CDR3 DNA reads as TGCGCCAGCCGGTGGGAGGAAGTCTTATCGGGTGAGCAGTTCTTC.

V is TRBV5-4 and J is TRBJ2-2; a possible D gene is TRBD2 (6 bases). Germline lookup yields CDR1 SGHNT and CDR2 YYREEE (reference sequence). The V end was cut by 6 bases, the J end by 11 bases, with 14 bases between. The CDR3 contains 12 residues. CDR3 region: CASTSTGRELFF. The DNA of the CDR3 is TGTGCCAGCACCTCCACCGGGAGAGAGCTGTTTTTT.

The chain recombines TRBV5-1 with TRBJ2-3; 14 positions agree with TRBD2. With 4 bases clipped from V and 14 bases from J, the junction kept 6 bases outside the gene matches. Germline V lookup: CDR1 SGHRS, CDR2 YFSETQ. The CDR3 consists of 13 residues. CDR3 region: CASSPGTSGSGYF. The CDR3 DNA is TGCGCCAGCAGCCCCGGGACTAGCGGGAGTGGGTATTTT.

The CDR3 spells CASKGGQGLAEQYF. The CDR3 coding sequence is TGTGCCAGCAAGGGAGGACAGGGACTGGCCGAGCAGTACTTC. The chain joins TRBV28 to TRBJ2-7; 8 bases line up with TRBD1. CDR3 length equals 14 residues. Germline assignment: CDR1 MDHEN and CDR2 SYDVKM. V lost 7 bases and J lost 6; bases outside the gene matches: 11.

The sample holds a few counts of this clone. The rearrangement links TRBV6-6 to TRBJ2-5; possible D gene TRBD2, 5 bases. The CDR3 consists of 14 residues. Germline lookup yields CDR1 MNHNY and CDR2 SVGAGI (reference sequence). V gave up 2 bases and J gave up 2 bases, with 9 bases separating them. Here the CDR3 reads CASSYPGTQETQYF. The CDR3 DNA follows: TGTGCCAGCAGTTACCCGGGAACACAAGAGACCCAGTACTTC.

This clone was seen only a few times. CDR3 amino acids: CASSVGNGRAQIHTHNEQFF. CDR3 nucleotide sequence: TGTGCCAGCAGCGTAGGTAACGGGAGGGCGCAGATCCATACTCACAATGAGCAGTTCTTC. The V gene is TRBV9, the J gene TRBJ2-1; 8 nucleotides agree with TRBD2. This CDR3 contains 20 residues. J was trimmed by 5 bases and V by 0 bases; bases with no gene match: 19. CDR1 and CDR2 (germline): SGDLS, YYNGEE.

This clone was seen a handful of times. The CDR3 here is CAWRTGTGGTGETQYF. The CDR3 nucleotides are TGTGCCTGGAGAACCGGGACAGGGGGCACCGGAGAGACCCAGTACTTC. The V gene is TRBV30, the J gene TRBJ2-5; 12 bases line up with TRBD1. The CDR3 runs to 16 residues. The germline CDR1 and CDR2 sequences are GTSNPN and SVGIG (reference sequence). The trim removed 3 bases at V and 4 bases at J, leaving 9 bases unmatched.

CDR3 protein: CAWSVKATANYGYTF. CDR3 DNA sequence: TGTGCCTGGAGTGTTAAGGCAACAGCTAACTATGGCTACACCTTC. The chain links TRBV30 to TRBJ1-2; D is ambiguous. Per germline, CDR1 GTSNPN and CDR2 SVGIG (reference sequence). The CDR3 covers 15 residues. The ends were cut back, 0 bases at V and 0 bases at J, with 11 bases in the middle. Variable domain in full (rest from reference TRBV30 and TRBJ1-2): SQTIHQWPATLVQPVGSPLSLECTVEGTSNPNLYWYRQAAGRGLQLLFYSVGIGQISSEVPQNLSASRPQDRQFILSSKKLLLSDSGFYLCAWSVKATANYGYTFGSGTRLTVV.

The chain recombines TRBV7-2 with TRBJ2-7; 15 bases are shared with TRBD2. Germline assignment: CDR1 SGHTA and CDR2 FQGNSA. This CDR3 comprises 17 residues. V lost 4 bases, J lost 1 base, and 5 bases stayed unmatched. The CDR3 DNA is TGTGCCAGCAGCTCGGGGACTAGCGGGAGGTATTCCTACGAGCAGTACTTC. It yields the protein CASSSGTSGRYSYEQYF.

Worth noting for this clone: The identical CDR3 is also encoded by other nucleotide sequences in the sample. This chain links TRBV30 with TRBJ1-5, with 8 bases aligning to TRBD1. Trimming removed 0 bases from V and 7 bases from J; junction bases left unmatched: 2. CDR1 GTSNPN and CDR2 SVGIG come from the germline V gene (reference sequence). This CDR3 comprises 13 residues. The CDR3 reads CAWSVQGGQPQHF. The CDR3 DNA sequence: TGTGCCTGGAGTGTACAGGGGGGCCAGCCCCAGCATTTT.

CDR3 region: CASSSGTSGSQADTQYF. CDR3 in DNA: TGTGCCAGCAGCTCCGGGACTAGCGGGTCCCAAGCTGATACGCAGTATTTT. This chain uses TRBV5-4 with TRBJ2-3, with 12 bases lining up with TRBD2. Germline-derived CDR1 and CDR2 are SGHNT and YYREEE (reference sequence). This CDR3 region has 17 residues. The V and J ends lost 3 bases and 6 bases, in that order; junction bases with no gene match: 11.